These 25 T cell receptor beta chains were all obtained from the same sample, sequenced in a study of beta chain features in type 1 diabetes. As every portion of the isolated RNA was reverse transcribed, the sequencing read expressed TCRB transcripts. The data were produced by immunoSEQ multiplex PCR, yet TCRdb's version contains in-frame clones alone and is incomplete. This table holds 150,000 to 170,000 clones, about 8.1% found once. The specimen sequenced was central memory CD4+ T cells from blood. The receptors derive from a man younger than 35 in good health.

This rearrangement joins TRBV9 to TRBJ2-3; 11 positions match TRBD2. CDR3 length equals 15 residues. V lost 4 bases to trimming and J lost 5 bases; unmatched junction nucleotides: 6. From germline, CDR1 is SGDLS and CDR2 YYNGEE. The CDR3 is CASSRLAGRGDTQYF. CDR3 bases: TGTGCCAGCAGCCGACTAGCGGGACGAGGAGATACGCAGTATTTT.

This clone was found many times. The J gene is TRBJ2-3, the V gene TRBV4-3; 8 bases are shared with TRBD2. J lost 1 base, V lost 3 bases, and 6 bases had no gene match. CDR1 and CDR2 (germline): LGHNA, YSLEER. The CDR3 has 16 amino acids. The DNA of the CDR3 is TGCGCCAGCAGCCATGGTAATAGCGGGGGCACAGATACGCAGTATTTT. It specifies CASSHGNSGGTDTQYF.

The rearrangement uses TRBV28 and TRBJ2-3; weak D call: TRBD2 (6 bases). The CDR3 is made up of 15 amino acids. Germline values: CDR1 MDHEN, CDR2 SYDVKM. Trimming removed 3 bases at V and 5 bases at J, with 15 bases between. The CDR3: CASSFGFGGRDTQYF. As DNA, the CDR3 is TGTGCCAGCAGTTTTGGCTTTGGAGGGAGAGATACGCAGTATTTT.

There are many counts of this clone. The gene calls are TRBV28 and TRBJ1-1; D may be TRBD1 (6 bases). CDR1 and CDR2 (germline): MDHEN, SYDVKM. The ends were cut back, 8 bases at V and 0 bases at J, with 13 bases in the middle. This CDR3 comprises 14 residues. The CDR3 DNA reads as TGTGCCAGCCGCATGGGGGCGGTGAACACTGAAGCTTTCTTT. Translated: CASRMGAVNTEAFF.

This clone was counted a few times. The sample contains more than one DNA sequence encoding this CDR3. The rearrangement links TRBV30 to TRBJ2-7, with D perhaps matching TRBD1 (6 bases). The CDR3 consists of 12 residues. The V and J ends lost 5 bases and 2 bases respectively, with 10 bases between them. Germline CDR1 is GTSNPN and CDR2 is SVGIG (reference sequence). CDR3 protein: CAWGQGTYEQYF. CDR3 bases: TGTGCCTGGGGGCAGGGGACCTACGAGCAGTACTTC. The variable domain in full, completed from reference TRBV30 and TRBJ2-7, reads SQTIHQWPATLVQPVGSPLSLECTVEGTSNPNLYWYRQAAGRGLQLLFYSVGIGQISSEVPQNLSASRPQDRQFILSSKKLLLSDSGFYLCAWGQGTYEQYFGPGTRLTVT.

This clone was observed a few times. V is TRBV27 and J is TRBJ1-2; D unresolved. CDR1 is MNHEY, CDR2 SMNVEV, per germline (reference sequence). V lost 6 bases, J lost 2 bases, and 13 bases lay in between. The CDR3 has 14 amino acids. CDR3 residues: CASRFLEGNYGYTF. CDR3 sequence (DNA): TGTGCCAGCAGATTTCTGGAGGGAAACTATGGCTACACCTTC.

This clone was recorded many times. The rearrangement links TRBV28 to TRBJ2-5, with TRBD1 as a possible D gene (5 bases). Trimming stripped 5 bases from V and 1 base from J, with 8 bases between. Germline CDR1 MDHEN, CDR2 SYDVKM. The CDR3 is made up of 13 amino acids. DNA of the CDR3: TGTGCCAGCAGTGACAGTGCCCAAGAGACCCAGTACTTC. Translated: CASSDSAQETQYF.

In this sample, this clone turned up many times. Distinct nucleotide sequences in the sample also encode this CDR3. This chain joins TRBV7-9 and TRBJ1-1; 9 bases map to TRBD1. Germline V gives CDR1 SEHNR, CDR2 FQNEAQ (reference sequence). Losses at the gene ends were 3 bases for V and 0 bases for J; bases not matched to a gene: 5. The CDR3 has 16 residues. Here the CDR3 DNA reads TGTGCCAGCAGCTTTCGGACAGGGGCGATGAACACTGAAGCTTTCTTT. It yields the protein CASSFRTGAMNTEAFF. Together with reference TRBV7-9 and TRBJ1-1, the CDR3 gives the full variable domain: DTGVSQNPRHKITKRGQNVTFRCDPISEHNRLYWYRQTLGQGPEFLTYFQNEAQLEKSRLLSDRFSAERPKGSFSTLEIQRTEQGDSAMYLCASSFRTGAMNTEAFFGQGTRLTVV.

The chain is built from TRBV5-1 and TRBJ2-2; D remains ambiguous. Per germline, CDR1 SGHRS and CDR2 YFSETQ. Trimming shortened V by 0 bases and J by 6 bases, and 6 bases separated the two germline ends. CDR3 length equals 13 residues. The CDR3: CASSLVPSGELFF. CDR3 nucleotide sequence: TGCGCCAGCAGCTTGGTTCCATCCGGGGAGCTGTTTTTT.

The rearrangement joins TRBV5-4 to TRBJ2-2; maybe TRBD1 (5 bases). Trimming removed 3 bases from V and 2 bases from J, with 8 bases in between. The CDR3 loop spans 14 amino acids. Germline assignment: CDR1 SGHNT and CDR2 YYREEE (reference sequence). The DNA of the CDR3 is TGTGCCAGCAGCTCGGACACCAACACCGGGGAGCTGTTTTTT. Its protein is CASSSDTNTGELFF.

This clone was detected many times. The rearrangement uses TRBV30 and TRBJ1-1, with no clear D. Germline V gene sequence: CDR1 GTSNPN, CDR2 SVGIG (reference sequence). The CDR3 loop spans 13 amino acids. V was clipped by 5 bases and J by 3 bases, with 13 bases between them. CDR3 amino acids: CAWDQRSDTEAFF. The CDR3 DNA reads TGTGCCTGGGATCAGCGGTCTGACACTGAAGCTTTCTTT.

This clone was counted only a few times. V is TRBV5-1 and J is TRBJ2-7; a possible D gene is TRBD1 (6 bases). The CDR3 runs 14 residues. V dropped 0 bases and J dropped 0 bases, with 7 bases sitting between them. The V gene's germline CDR1 is SGHRS and CDR2 YFSETQ. Here the CDR3 reads CASSLVQGSYEQYF. In DNA, the CDR3 is TGCGCCAGCAGCTTGGTACAGGGCTCCTACGAGCAGTACTTC.

V usage is TRBV27 and J usage is TRBJ1-2; no firm D call. Germline V gene sequence: CDR1 MNHEY, CDR2 SMNVEV (reference sequence). The CDR3 length is 15 residues. V was trimmed by 2 bases and J by 7 bases, leaving 17 bases between them. The CDR3 spells CASSLAREGASGYTF. The CDR3 DNA is TGTGCCAGCAGTTTAGCAAGGGAGGGCGCGAGTGGCTACACCTTC.

The rearrangement joins TRBV5-1 to TRBJ2-5; TRBD1 matches 9 bases. V gave up 4 bases and J gave up 0 bases; unmatched junction bases: 13. CDR1 and CDR2 (germline): SGHRS, YFSETQ. There are 18 residues in the CDR3. The CDR3 DNA sequence: TGCGCCAGCAGCCGACAGGGGGGATGGCCTGGGTACCAAGAGACCCAGTACTTC. Protein product: CASSRQGGWPGYQETQYF.

The V and J genes are TRBV7-9 and TRBJ1-5, with unresolved D. Between the trimmed V and J ends, which lost 6 bases and 9 bases, there was a span of 15 bases. Looked up from germline, CDR1 is SEHNR and CDR2 is FQNEAQ (reference sequence). The CDR3 loop spans 13 amino acids. This CDR3 reads CASRSDAGRPQHF. In DNA form, the CDR3 reads TGTGCCAGCAGATCCGACGCAGGTAGGCCCCAGCATTTT.

This CDR3 reads CASSDRMYQETQYF. DNA of the CDR3: TGTGCCAGTAGTGACAGAATGTACCAAGAGACCCAGTACTTC. This rearrangement joins TRBV19 to TRBJ2-5; the D gene is possibly TRBD1 (5 bases). CDR3 length equals 14 residues. Germline CDR1 and CDR2: LNHDA and SQIVND (reference sequence). V was trimmed by 5 bases and J by 0 bases, leaving 10 bases between them. Drawing the rest from reference TRBV19 and TRBJ2-5, the complete variable domain is DGGITQSPKYLFRKEGQNVTLSCEQNLNHDAMYWYRQDPGQGLRLIYYSQIVNDFQKGDIAEGYSVSREKKESFPLTVTSAQKNPTAFYLCASSDRMYQETQYFGPGTRLLVL.

This clone was observed a handful of times. The chain combines TRBV27 with TRBJ2-7; 10 positions agree with TRBD1. CDR1 MNHEY and CDR2 SMNVEV come from the germline V gene (reference sequence). The CDR3 runs 17 residues. Trimming removed 4 bases from V and 4 bases from J; junction bases left unmatched: 13. The DNA of the CDR3 is TGTGCCAGCAGTTCGGGACAGGGGCGCAATGATATGTACGAGCAGTACTTC. This translates into CASSSGQGRNDMYEQYF.

Of note for this clone: This may come from a read error, since a much larger clone is one base off. Other DNA variants within this sample encode the same CDR3. This chain joins TRBV7-2 and TRBJ1-2; D unclear. Germline CDR1 is SGHTA and CDR2 is FQGNSA. The length of the CDR3 is 13 residues. The ends were cut back, 1 base at V and 2 bases at J, with 5 bases in the middle. The CDR3, as DNA: TGTGCCAGCAGCTTAGGGCAGAACTATGGCTACACCTTC. Its protein product is CASSLGQNYGYTF. The complete variable domain, with remaining parts taken from reference TRBV7-2 and TRBJ1-2, reads GAGVSQSPSNKVTEKGKDVELRCDPISGHTALYWYRQSLGQGLEFLIYFQGNSAPDKSGLPSDRFSAERTGGSVSTLTIQRTQQEDSAVYLCASSLGQNYGYTFGSGTRLTVV.

Only a few counts were recorded for this clone. V is TRBV27 and J is TRBJ2-1; D gene uncertain. Looked up from germline, CDR1 is MNHEY and CDR2 is SMNVEV (reference sequence). V gave up 6 bases and J gave up 15 bases, with 21 bases separating them. The CDR3 loop spans 13 amino acids. The CDR3 DNA sequence: TGTGCCAGCAGCCCAACCCTCATCGTGAGTTGGTTCTTC. Encoded protein: CASSPTLIVSWFF.

This clone was observed a few times. The rearrangement links TRBV29-1 to TRBJ1-2, with TRBD1 matching over 7 bases. CDR3 length equals 13 residues. Trimming took 6 bases from V and 7 from J; bases not matched to a gene: 11. The germline V gene has CDR1 SQVTM and CDR2 ANQGSEA. CDR3 residues: CSVAPTGAVGYTF. The CDR3 DNA follows: TGCAGCGTAGCTCCAACAGGGGCGGTTGGCTACACCTTC.

This chain connects TRBV30 to TRBJ1-6, with D unresolved. The CDR3 length is 12 residues. Deletions cut 4 bases from V and 10 bases from J, with 11 bases between. The germline V gene encodes CDR1 GTSNPN and CDR2 SVGIG (reference sequence). CDR3 DNA: TGTGCCTGGATATCCAGTTCATCACCCCTCCACTTT. It encodes CAWISSSSPLHF.

There are many counts of this clone. The chain couples TRBV18 to TRBJ2-6; 9 bases are a match to TRBD1. V shed 3 bases, J shed 0 bases, and the junction held 3 bases outside the gene matches. The germline gives CDR1 KGHSH, CDR2 LQKENI. The CDR3 sequence is 17 residues long. Here the CDR3 reads CASSPGQGRSGANVLTF. As DNA, the CDR3 is TGTGCCAGCTCACCCGGACAGGGGCGCTCTGGGGCCAACGTCCTGACTTTC.

This clone was observed a few times. This chain joins TRBV7-8 and TRBJ2-3, with TRBD1 matching over 10 bases. The J segment lost 5 bases and the V segment lost 3 bases, leaving 5 bases of the junction unmatched. CDR1 SGHVS and CDR2 FQNEAQ come from the germline V gene. The CDR3 extends over 15 amino acids. CDR3 bases: TGTGCCAGCAGCTTGACAGGGGGCTCGATAGATACGCAGTATTTT. It translates to CASSLTGGSIDTQYF.

This clone was recorded once. The chain joins TRBV5-1 to TRBJ2-5; D possibly corresponds to TRBD1 (6 bases). V was clipped by 3 bases and J by 7 bases, with 10 bases between them. Germline V gives CDR1 SGHRS, CDR2 YFSETQ. The CDR3 covers 12 residues. The CDR3 DNA reads as TGCGCCAGCAGCTCGGACAGTGGGACCCAGTACTTC. It translates to CASSSDSGTQYF. Variable domain in full (rest from reference TRBV5-1 and TRBJ2-5): KAGVTQTPRYLIKTRGQQVTLSCSPISGHRSVSWYQQTPGQGLQFLFEYFSETQRNKGNFPGRFSGRQFSNSRSEMNVSTLELGDSALYLCASSSDSGTQYFGPGTRLLVL.

The table lists this clone with a few counts. The rearrangement uses TRBV13 and TRBJ2-7, with a possible D match to TRBD1 (6 bases). The CDR3 has 15 residues. The V end was cut by 3 bases, the J end by 1 base, with 13 bases between. The V gene's germline CDR1 is PRHDT and CDR2 FYEKMQ (reference sequence). In nucleotides, the CDR3 is TGTGCCAGCAGCTTGGACAGAAGAAAGTCCTACGAGCAGTACTTC. It is translated as CASSLDRRKSYEQYF.